This TCR beta chain was identified during a study of glioma-infiltrating T cells after dendritic cell vaccination. Study-level information: Dendritic cell vaccination trial patients had either newly diagnosed or recurrent glioblastoma.

Primers: 60 V beta forward and 13 J beta reverse. Profiling relied on immunoSEQ multiplex PCR, and the TCRdb table lists in-frame clones only, not all of them. The sample includes 70,000 to 90,000 clones, over 80% of them seen just once. Germline V gives CDR1 SNHLY, CDR2 FYNNEI. V was shortened by 5 bases and J by 6 bases, with 16 bases between the two germline ends. The CDR3 is 15 amino acids. Time point noted: after dendritic cell vaccination, including at tumor progression/relapse. The sample in question was blood, obtained after dendritic cell vaccination. The receptor was isolated from a human donor with glioblastoma. The rearrangement uses TRBV2 and TRBJ1-4, with D possibly matching TRBD1 (5 bases). For the CDR3, the DNA is TGTGCCAGCAGTCTCCAGGGTAAGGGGTATGAAAAACTGTTTTTT. This sequence encodes CASSLQGKGYEKLFF. Drawing the rest from reference TRBV2 and TRBJ1-4, the complete variable domain is EPEVTQTPSHQVTQMGQEVILRCVPISNHLYFYWYRQILGQKVEFLVSFYNNEISEKSEIFDDQFSVERPDGSNFTLKIRSTKLEDSAMYFCASSLQGKGYEKLFFGSGTQLSVL.